These 22 T cell receptor beta chains were sequenced from one sample in a study of T cell repertoires in cytomegalovirus infection. In TCRdb, the reads were re-called with MiXCR into one record per CDR3 protein. The sample shows 160,000 or so distinct CDR3 sequences, roughly 21% of them seen only once. Antigens of these TCRs are unknown. The starting material was CD8+ T cells from cultured PBMCs, obtained from culture after CMV antigen stimulation. The receptors originated from a human donor in good health (CMV status not recorded). Some clones in this sample may be carry-over from other donors' samples.

The chain recombines TRBV7-9 with TRBJ2-7; D might be TRBD1 or TRBD2, each matching 6 bases. Deletions cut 6 bases from V and 2 bases from J, with 14 bases between. The CDR3 contains 14 residues. Germline V lookup: CDR1 SEHNR, CDR2 FQNEAQ (reference sequence). In DNA, the CDR3 is TGTGCCAGCAGTTACGGGGGACAAACCTACGAGCAGTACTTC. Its protein is CASSYGGQTYEQYF.

J is TRBJ1-1 and V is TRBV7-6; tentatively, D is TRBD1 (5 bases). The CDR3 is 16 amino acids. Trimming removed 1 base from V and 5 bases from J, with 17 bases in between. CDR1 is SGHVS and CDR2 is FNYEAQ in the germline V gene. CDR3 nucleotide sequence: TGTGCCAGCAGCTTAGGGGGCGGAGCGGTTAGGACTGAAGCTTTCTTT. Its protein product is CASSLGGGAVRTEAFF.

The CDR3: CASSFPRDLAKNIQYF. The DNA of the CDR3 is TGTGCCAGCAGTTTTCCCAGGGATCTAGCCAAAAACATTCAGTACTTC. The chain uses TRBV27 and TRBJ2-4, with D maybe TRBD1 (5 bases). CDR1 and CDR2 from the germline V gene are MNHEY and SMNVEV (reference sequence). Trimming stripped 3 bases from V and 0 bases from J, with 12 bases between. This CDR3 has 16 amino acids.

The V and J genes are TRBV28 and TRBJ1-1; TRBD1 is a possible D gene (5 bases). Per the germline V gene, CDR1 is MDHEN and CDR2 is SYDVKM. The CDR3 has 15 residues. The V and J ends lost 4 bases and 5 bases respectively, with 17 bases between them. The DNA for the CDR3 is TGTGCCAGCAGTTATGTTCCCCAGGGAGTAACTGAAGCTTTCTTT. It codes for CASSYVPQGVTEAFF.

This rearrangement joins TRBV7-6 to TRBJ2-1; 8 bases are a match to TRBD1. V shed 5 bases, J shed 9 bases, and the junction held 12 bases outside the gene matches. CDR3 length: 15 amino acids. Germline CDR1 and CDR2: SGHVS and FNYEAQ. The CDR3 DNA reads as TGTGCCAGCAGCGAAAGGACAGGGTTTACGAGTGAGCAGTTCTTC. As protein: CASSERTGFTSEQFF. The full variable domain, completed using reference TRBV7-6 and TRBJ2-1, is GAGVSQSPRYKVTKRGQDVALRCDPISGHVSLYWYRQALGQGPEFLTYFNYEAQQDKSGLPNDRFSAERPEGSISTLTIQRTEQRDSAMYRCASSERTGFTSEQFFGPGTRLTVL.

The rearrangement joins TRBV7-2 to TRBJ2-3, with D unclear. Germline V gives CDR1 SGHTA, CDR2 FQGNSA. CDR3 size: 15 residues. The V end lost 0 bases, the J end lost 6 bases, and 13 bases lay between the germline ends. CDR3 bases: TGTGCCAGCAGCTTAGCCGGGCAGGCTCAGGATACGCAGTATTTT. It translates to CASSLAGQAQDTQYF.

The chain combines TRBV20-1 with TRBJ2-1, with D possibly matching TRBD2 (6 bases). CDR1 and CDR2 from the germline V gene are DFQATT and SNEGSKA (reference sequence). V gave up 7 bases and J gave up 9 bases, with 10 bases separating them. CDR3 length: 10 amino acids. CDR3 region: CSGWRGEQFF. The CDR3 nucleotides read TGCAGTGGTTGGAGGGGTGAGCAGTTCTTC.

To note about this clonotype: One end of the junction varies from germline; a read error may be responsible. The gene calls are TRBV7-2 and TRBJ1-2, with no clear D. Germline CDR1 reads SGHTA; CDR2 reads FQGNSA. This CDR3 spans 10 amino acids. The CDR3 coding sequence is TGTGCCAGCAGCCCTCTCGCTGTGCCCTTC. It specifies CASSPLAVPF.

The J gene is TRBJ1-2, the V gene TRBV30; TRBD1 matches at 11 bases. This CDR3 is built from 20 residues. Germline lookup yields CDR1 GTSNPN and CDR2 SVGIG (reference sequence). V shed 7 bases, J shed 3 bases, and the junction held 25 bases outside the gene matches. The CDR3 DNA is TGTGCCTCGCCCCCATCGTTCGAGTGGGACAGGGGGTTTTCTGACTATGGCTACACCTTC. It encodes CASPPSFEWDRGFSDYGYTF.

This clonotype was detected only a few times. No conserved phenylalanine or tryptophan ends this CDR3, so it is likely a read error. The chain employs TRBV20-1 and TRBJ2-3; no definite D call. The germline V gene has CDR1 DFQATT and CDR2 SNEGSKA (reference sequence). This CDR3 is built from 16 residues. Trimming removed 4 bases at V and 0 bases at J, with 17 bases between. This chain's CDR3 is CSANPLTASSTDTQYS. In DNA form, the CDR3 reads TGCAGTGCTAACCCGCTGACTGCTTCTAGCACAGATACGCAGTATTCT.

This clonotype came up a few times. V and J are TRBV19 and TRBJ2-2, with 10 bases lining up with TRBD2. This CDR3 spans 15 amino acids. After removal of 6 bases from V and 4 bases from J, the junction contained 5 bases not matched to a gene. Germline CDR1 is LNHDA and CDR2 is SQIVND (reference sequence). CDR3 nucleotide sequence: TGTGCCAGTAGCAGTAGCGGGGGGCCCACCGGGGAGCTGTTTTTT. Its translation: CASSSSGGPTGELFF.

The V gene is TRBV6-2 or TRBV6-3, the J gene TRBJ2-3; D may be TRBD2 (6 bases). Germline loops: CDR1 MNHEY, CDR2 SVGEGT. The CDR3 has 14 residues. Trimming took off 1 base at V and 3 bases at J, with 8 bases between the two ends. Written as DNA, the CDR3 is TGTGCCAGCAGTTACTTGACTAGGACAGATACGCAGTATTTT. This encodes CASSYLTRTDTQYF.

This clonotype was seen more than once but under ten times. This chain connects TRBV7-9 to TRBJ1-5, with TRBD1 identical over 9 bases. This CDR3 has 15 residues. CDR1 SEHNR and CDR2 FQNEAQ come from the germline V gene (reference sequence). V lost 4 bases to trimming and J lost 6 bases; unmatched junction nucleotides: 7. Here the CDR3 reads CASSSQGAPGQPQHF. In nucleotides, the CDR3 is TGTGCCAGCAGCTCACAGGGGGCGCCGGGTCAGCCCCAGCATTTT.

V usage is TRBV12-3 or TRBV12-4 and J usage is TRBJ2-1; the D gene is possibly TRBD1 (6 bases). This CDR3 contains 16 residues. V lost 3 bases and J 6 bases, leaving 18 bases between the germline ends. CDR3 sequence (DNA): TGTGCCAGCAGTTTGACAGGAGTGTGGGGGTTCAATGAGCAGTTCTTC. Translation gives CASSLTGVWGFNEQFF.

For this clonotype: Germline and junction disagree at one end, which may indicate a read error. This sequence joins TRBV12-3 or TRBV12-4 and TRBJ2-3; D not certain. The CDR3 spans 15 residues. This chain's CDR3 is CASSLTPQSTDTQYF. CDR3 nucleotide sequence: TGTGCCAGCAGTTTGACCCCGCAGAGCACAGACACGCAGTATTTT.

There are a few counts of this clonotype. The V and J genes are TRBV2 and TRBJ2-1, with TRBD2 as a possible D gene (6 bases). Germline V lookup: CDR1 SNHLY, CDR2 FYNNEI. This CDR3 has 10 amino acids. Trimming cost V 6 bases and J 9 bases, with 6 bases left between them. This CDR3 reads CASRGGEQFF. The CDR3 DNA sequence: TGTGCCAGCAGGGGAGGTGAGCAGTTCTTC.

The rearrangement joins TRBV12-3 or TRBV12-4 to TRBJ1-5, with 7 bases lining up with TRBD1. V shed 3 bases and J 7 bases; nucleotides not matched to a gene: 9. The CDR3 extends over 15 amino acids. The chain's CDR3 is CASSFGRGVDQPQHF. CDR3 DNA: TGTGCCAGCAGTTTCGGCAGGGGGGTGGACCAGCCCCAGCATTTT.

The chain links TRBV6-5 to TRBJ2-3, with 12 bases aligning to TRBD2. Germline V lookup: CDR1 MNHEY, CDR2 SVGAGI. The CDR3 runs to 17 residues. The V and J ends lost 2 bases and 2 bases, in that order; junction bases with no gene match: 5. In DNA, the CDR3 is TGTGCCAGCAGTTACGATGGACTAGCGGGATACACAGATACGCAGTATTTT. It is translated as CASSYDGLAGYTDTQYF.

The chain couples TRBV7-6 to TRBJ1-2, with D possibly TRBD1 on 5 matching bases. Trimming stripped 5 bases from V and 0 bases from J, with 13 bases between. CDR1 is SGHVS, CDR2 FNYEAQ, per germline. The CDR3 is 15 amino acids. The CDR3 region is CASSPGTVSNYGYTF. DNA of the CDR3: TGTGCCAGCAGCCCCGGGACCGTATCTAACTATGGCTACACCTTC.

This chain joins TRBV12-3 or TRBV12-4 and TRBJ2-3, with 8 nucleotides matching TRBD2. The CDR3 is 16 amino acids. Trimming removed 3 bases from V and 6 bases from J; junction bases left unmatched: 11. Written as DNA, the CDR3 is TGTGCCAGCAGTTTCGACGGGGGGGCCGGGGGGGATACGCAGTATTTT. Amino acid sequence: CASSFDGGAGGDTQYF.

CDR3 amino acids: CASSLSTGSTEAFF. The CDR3 coding sequence is TGTGCCAGCAGTTTATCGACGGGAAGCACTGAAGCTTTCTTT. This chain uses TRBV27 with TRBJ1-1; D unclear. CDR3 length: 14 amino acids. V was cut by 0 bases and J by 4 bases, with 9 bases left in between. In germline, CDR1 is MNHEY, CDR2 SMNVEV (reference sequence).

The chain is built from TRBV7-9 and TRBJ2-5; unclear D gene. V dropped 0 bases and J dropped 1 base, with 21 bases sitting between them. The CDR3 sequence is 19 residues long. Germline CDR1 is SEHNR and CDR2 is FQNEAQ (reference sequence). In nucleotides, the CDR3 is TGTGCCAGCAGCTTAGCAGTTTTCCGTTTGGCAACCAGCCAAGAGACCCAGTACTTC. It specifies CASSLAVFRLATSQETQYF.